The text below deals with one T cell receptor (beta chain). This record belongs to a study of OX40 agonist ivuxolimab in advanced cancers. As for the study in general: Ivuxolimab, an antibody that agonizes OX40 (CD134), was administered to the patients. Males comprised 70% to 90% of the group, whose mean age was approximately 60 years (range 23 to 79).

The method was immunoSEQ multiplex PCR; TCRdb's version includes in-frame clones alone and lacks a portion of them. Here the sample spans over 65,000 clones, 84% being singletons. The CDR3 length is 14 residues. From germline, CDR1 is SGHTA and CDR2 FQGNSA. V lost 1 base, J lost 2 bases, and 8 bases lay in between. Patients who had autoimmune disease history or got systemic immunosuppression were left out. This specimen consisted of CD4+ or CD8+ T cells sorted from blood, obtained in a trial of the OX40 agonist ivuxolimab. This chain uses TRBV7-2 with TRBJ2-5, with D unclear. This TCR was sampled from an adult with an advanced solid tumor such as melanoma, head and neck, liver or kidney cancer. The CDR3 loop is CASSLGLPQETQYF. The CDR3 DNA reads TGTGCCAGCAGCTTAGGGCTACCTCAAGAGACCCAGTACTTC.